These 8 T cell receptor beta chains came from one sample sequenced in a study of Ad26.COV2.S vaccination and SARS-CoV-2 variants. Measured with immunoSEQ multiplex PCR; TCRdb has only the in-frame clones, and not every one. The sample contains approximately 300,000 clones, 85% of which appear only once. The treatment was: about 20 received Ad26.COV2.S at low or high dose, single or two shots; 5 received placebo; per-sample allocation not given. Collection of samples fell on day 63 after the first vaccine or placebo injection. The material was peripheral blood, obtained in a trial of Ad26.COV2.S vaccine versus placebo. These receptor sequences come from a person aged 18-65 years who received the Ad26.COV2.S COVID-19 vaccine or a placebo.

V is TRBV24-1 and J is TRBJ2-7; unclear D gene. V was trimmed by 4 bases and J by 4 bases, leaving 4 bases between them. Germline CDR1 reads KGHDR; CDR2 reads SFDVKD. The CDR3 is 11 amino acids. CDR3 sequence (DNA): TGTGCCACCAGTGACCTTTACGAGCAGTACTTC. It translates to CATSDLYEQYF.

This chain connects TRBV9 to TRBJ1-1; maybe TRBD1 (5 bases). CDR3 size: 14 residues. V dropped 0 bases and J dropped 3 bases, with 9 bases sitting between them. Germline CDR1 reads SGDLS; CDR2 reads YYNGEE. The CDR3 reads CASSVVGGDTEAFF. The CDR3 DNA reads TGTGCCAGCAGCGTAGTAGGAGGGGACACTGAAGCTTTCTTT.

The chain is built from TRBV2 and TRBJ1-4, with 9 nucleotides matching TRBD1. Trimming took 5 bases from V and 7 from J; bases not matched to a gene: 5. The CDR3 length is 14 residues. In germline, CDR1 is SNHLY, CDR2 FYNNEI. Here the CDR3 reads CASSSTGGSEKLFF. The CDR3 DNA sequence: TGTGCCAGCAGTTCCACAGGGGGCAGTGAAAAACTGTTTTTT. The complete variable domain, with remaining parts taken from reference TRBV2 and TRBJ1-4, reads EPEVTQTPSHQVTQMGQEVILRCVPISNHLYFYWYRQILGQKVEFLVSFYNNEISEKSEIFDDQFSVERPDGSNFTLKIRSTKLEDSAMYFCASSSTGGSEKLFFGSGTQLSVL.

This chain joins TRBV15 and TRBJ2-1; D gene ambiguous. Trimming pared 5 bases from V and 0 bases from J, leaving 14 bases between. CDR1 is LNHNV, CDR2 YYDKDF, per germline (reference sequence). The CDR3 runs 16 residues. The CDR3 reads CATSVRQASSYNEQFF. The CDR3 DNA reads TGTGCCACCAGCGTTCGGCAGGCAAGCTCCTACAATGAGCAGTTCTTC.

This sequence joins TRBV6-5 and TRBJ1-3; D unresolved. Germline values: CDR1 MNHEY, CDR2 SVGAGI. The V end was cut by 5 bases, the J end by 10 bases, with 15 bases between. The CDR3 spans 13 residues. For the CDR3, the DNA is TGTGCCAGCAGTCGCGGACCGGACGGGACCATATATTTT. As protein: CASSRGPDGTIYF.

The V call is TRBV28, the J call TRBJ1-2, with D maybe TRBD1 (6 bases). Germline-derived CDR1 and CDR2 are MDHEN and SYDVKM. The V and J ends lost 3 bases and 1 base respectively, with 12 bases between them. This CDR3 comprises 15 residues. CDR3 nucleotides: TGTGCCAGCAGTTTCCCGAACAGGGATAACTATGGCTACACCTTC. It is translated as CASSFPNRDNYGYTF.

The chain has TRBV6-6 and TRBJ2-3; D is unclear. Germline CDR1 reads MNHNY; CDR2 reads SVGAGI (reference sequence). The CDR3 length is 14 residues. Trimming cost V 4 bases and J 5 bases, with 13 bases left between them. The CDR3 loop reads CASSSHETRDTQYF. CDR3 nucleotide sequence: TGTGCCAGCAGTTCGCACGAGACCAGAGATACGCAGTATTTT.

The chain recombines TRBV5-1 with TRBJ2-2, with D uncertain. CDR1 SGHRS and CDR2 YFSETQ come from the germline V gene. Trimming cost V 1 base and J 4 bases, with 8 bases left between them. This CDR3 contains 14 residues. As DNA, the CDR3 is TGCGCCAGCAGCTTGAAGGTTAGCACCGGGGAGCTGTTTTTT. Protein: CASSLKVSTGELFF.